These 22 T cell receptor beta chains came from one sample sequenced in a study of human T cells and chemical hapten exposure. Each CDR3 protein gets one entry after TCRdb re-called the RACE reads with MiXCR. The data contain tens of thousands of distinct CDR3 sequences, approximately 12% of them seen just once; the ten biggest clones take up 3.5%. This sample's time point: patch test 1, 2 weeks after DPC sensitization. Documented treatment: therapeutic diphenylcyclopropenone sensitization with weekly scalp DPC. This specimen consisted of whole blood, obtained in connection with sensitization to the hapten diphenylcyclopropenone (DPC). The origin of the receptors is an older woman with alopecia areata. Some clones in this sample may be carry-over from other donors' samples.

As for this clonotype: A read error may explain this, as a much larger clone is one base away. The rearrangement joins TRBV7-9 to TRBJ1-1, with a tentative D call TRBD1 (6 bases). Germline-derived CDR1 and CDR2 are SEHNR and FQNEAQ (reference sequence). The CDR3 extends over 16 amino acids. CDR3 sequence reads: CAISLNRVAVNTEAFF. The CDR3 DNA follows: TGTGCCATCAGCTTGAACAGGGTTGCCGTGAACACTGAAGCTTTCTTT.

This clonotype was counted many times. The chain employs TRBV10-3 and TRBJ2-2; TRBD2 matches 7 bases. Germline values: CDR1 ENHRY, CDR2 SYGVKD. Trimming took 2 bases from V and 4 from J; bases not matched to a gene: 13. The CDR3 is made up of 18 amino acids. The CDR3 is CAISEHKAGSASTGELFF. CDR3 in DNA: TGTGCCATCAGTGAGCACAAAGCGGGGTCGGCGAGCACCGGGGAGCTGTTTTTT.

This clonotype was counted many times. V usage is TRBV3-1 and J usage is TRBJ2-7, with D unresolved. There are 12 residues in the CDR3. CDR1 LGHDT and CDR2 YNNKEL come from the germline V gene (reference sequence). The germline V and J ends were trimmed by 1 base and 2 bases, with 3 bases remaining between them. This CDR3 is CASSQGPYEQYF. As DNA, the CDR3 is TGTGCCAGCAGCCAAGGTCCCTACGAGCAGTACTTC.

This chain joins TRBV5-1 and TRBJ1-1, with no clear D. Trimming cost V 3 bases and J 1 base, with 10 bases left between them. From germline, CDR1 is SGHRS and CDR2 YFSETQ. The CDR3 runs to 14 residues. The CDR3 region is CASSSLLQNTEAFF. CDR3 bases: TGCGCCAGCAGCTCTCTACTTCAGAACACTGAAGCTTTCTTT. Full variable domain (outside the CDR3, taken from reference TRBV5-1 and TRBJ1-1): KAGVTQTPRYLIKTRGQQVTLSCSPISGHRSVSWYQQTPGQGLQFLFEYFSETQRNKGNFPGRFSGRQFSNSRSEMNVSTLELGDSALYLCASSSLLQNTEAFFGQGTRLTVV.

In the case of this clonotype: This may be a read error: a much more frequent sequence differs by one nucleotide. J is TRBJ1-1 and V is TRBV27; tentative D call: TRBD1 (6 bases). The CDR3 runs to 15 residues. Deletions cut 6 bases from V and 1 base from J, with 15 bases between. Germline V lookup: CDR1 MNHEY, CDR2 SMNVEV (reference sequence). The CDR3 DNA sequence: TGTGCCAGCAGACAAATTAGGGGGGCGAACACTGAAGCTTTCTTT. Its translation: CASRQIRGANTEAFF.

In this sample, this clonotype turned up many times. The chain carries TRBV29-1 and TRBJ2-1, with 14 bases that match TRBD2. The ends lost 6 bases at V and 4 bases at J; junction bases unmatched: 5. CDR1 is SQVTM, CDR2 ANQGSEA, per germline. This CDR3 spans 15 amino acids. CDR3 coding DNA: TGCAGCGTAGGACTAGCGGGGGGTGATTACAATGAGCAGTTCTTC. It codes for CSVGLAGGDYNEQFF.

This clonotype was seen many times. V is TRBV20-1 and J is TRBJ1-2; the D gene is possibly TRBD1 (5 bases). The CDR3 is 13 residues long. Trimming took 5 bases from V and 5 from J, leaving 15 bases between them. The germline V gene has CDR1 DFQATT and CDR2 SNEGSKA (reference sequence). The CDR3 nucleotides read TGCAGTGCTTATACCGTCGGGGGTTATGGCTACACCTTC. This translates into CSAYTVGGYGYTF.

The chain couples TRBV2 to TRBJ1-1; 8 bases are shared with TRBD1. The CDR3 is 13 amino acids. Losses at the gene ends were 9 bases for V and 4 bases for J; bases not matched to a gene: 7. CDR1 and CDR2 from the germline V gene are SNHLY and FYNNEI. CDR3 DNA: TGTGCCAGAAGGACAGGGACTAGCACTGAAGCTTTCTTT. This encodes CARRTGTSTEAFF. The full variable domain, in which reference TRBV2 and TRBJ1-1 provide the parts outside the CDR3, is EPEVTQTPSHQVTQMGQEVILRCVPISNHLYFYWYRQILGQKVEFLVSFYNNEISEKSEIFDDQFSVERPDGSNFTLKIRSTKLEDSAMYFCARRTGTSTEAFFGQGTRLTVV.

This clonotype has just a few counts. The J gene is TRBJ2-2, the V gene TRBV6-5; possibly TRBD1 for D (5 bases). The germline CDR1 and CDR2 sequences are MNHEY and SVGAGI. Between the trimmed V and J ends, which lost 0 bases and 6 bases, there was a span of 14 bases. This CDR3 region has 16 residues. The CDR3 sequence is CASSYSYQGNAGELFF. The CDR3 DNA reads TGTGCCAGCAGTTACTCTTATCAGGGAAATGCCGGGGAGCTGTTTTTT.

The rearrangement links TRBV7-6 to TRBJ2-5; maybe TRBD1 (6 bases). Germline assignment: CDR1 SGHVS and CDR2 FNYEAQ. CDR3 size: 15 residues. The V end was cut by 3 bases, the J end by 2 bases, with 13 bases between. CDR3 loop: CASSLGASRQETQYF. In DNA, the CDR3 is TGTGCCAGCAGCTTGGGGGCCTCGAGACAAGAGACCCAGTACTTC.

The J gene is TRBJ1-5, the V gene TRBV20-1; a possible D gene is TRBD1 (5 bases). V was cut by 3 bases and J by 5 bases, with 11 bases left in between. The CDR3 consists of 13 residues. Germline V gene lookup returns CDR1 DFQATT and CDR2 SNEGSKA (reference sequence). The DNA of the CDR3 is TGCAGTGCTAGCCCGACAGTTTATCAGCCCCAGCATTTT. Translating gives CSASPTVYQPQHF.

This clonotype showed up just a few times. The V call is TRBV5-1, the J call TRBJ1-5, with D possibly TRBD1 on 5 matching bases. In germline, CDR1 is SGHRS, CDR2 YFSETQ. This CDR3 comprises 15 residues. Trimming removed 0 bases from V and 4 bases from J, with 11 bases in between. CDR3 sequence (DNA): TGCGCCAGCAGCTTGGGTCAGGGAAATAATCAGCCCCAGCATTTT. It codes for CASSLGQGNNQPQHF.

This clonotype has a count of ten or more. This chain connects TRBV6-2 or TRBV6-3 to TRBJ2-5, with unresolved D. Germline-derived CDR1 and CDR2 are MNHEY and SVGEGT. This CDR3 spans 16 amino acids. The ends were cut back, 1 base at V and 5 bases at J, with 17 bases in the middle. CDR3 in amino acids: CASSYFGGRRSETQYF. The CDR3, as DNA: TGTGCCAGCAGTTACTTTGGCGGCAGGCGAAGCGAGACCCAGTACTTC.

The chain is built from TRBV6-1 and TRBJ1-5; no definite D call. The V end was cut by 6 bases, the J end by 4 bases, with 16 bases between. The germline V gene encodes CDR1 MNHNS and CDR2 SASEGT. The CDR3 totals 15 residues. CDR3: CASSLERCGNQPQHF. The CDR3 DNA reads as TGTGCCAGCAGCCTTGAACGATGTGGGAATCAGCCCCAGCATTTT.

This clonotype was observed at least ten times. The CDR3 here is CASSLGSWGNQPQHF. In DNA form, the CDR3 reads TGTGCCAGCAGTTTGGGGTCTTGGGGCAATCAGCCCCAGCATTTT. J is TRBJ1-5 and V is TRBV12-3 or TRBV12-4; D gene unclear. With 3 bases removed from V and 2 bases from J, the gap between germline ends came to 11 bases. CDR3 length: 15 residues.

V and J are TRBV12-3 or TRBV12-4 and TRBJ2-5; D not certain. The CDR3 runs 13 residues. The V gene lost 3 bases and the J gene lost 1 base, with 6 bases spanning the gap. For the CDR3, the DNA is TGTGCCAGCAGTTTGGCGTTCCAAGAGACCCAGTACTTC. The encoded protein is CASSLAFQETQYF.

The chain is built from TRBV29-1 and TRBJ1-3; D is unresolved. Trimming stripped 4 bases from V and 4 bases from J, with 5 bases between. The CDR3 contains 11 residues. Germline values: CDR1 SQVTM, CDR2 ANQGSEA. The DNA for the CDR3 is TGCAGCGTTGTCGGGGGAAACACCATATATTTT. This encodes CSVVGGNTIYF.

V and J are TRBV30 and TRBJ1-1, with a weak D call TRBD1 (5 bases). The V end lost 0 bases, the J end lost 0 bases, and 14 bases lay between the germline ends. The CDR3 is 16 amino acids. Germline CDR1 is GTSNPN and CDR2 is SVGIG (reference sequence). CDR3 nucleotide sequence: TGTGCCTGGAGTGTACAATGGGGCACTTTGAACACTGAAGCTTTCTTT. As protein: CAWSVQWGTLNTEAFF. Filled out from reference TRBV30 and TRBJ1-1, the complete variable domain reads SQTIHQWPATLVQPVGSPLSLECTVEGTSNPNLYWYRQAAGRGLQLLFYSVGIGQISSEVPQNLSASRPQDRQFILSSKKLLLSDSGFYLCAWSVQWGTLNTEAFFGQGTRLTVV.

This clonotype was counted a few times. This rearrangement joins TRBV20-1 to TRBJ2-7; 14 bases map to TRBD2. Germline-derived CDR1 and CDR2 are DFQATT and SNEGSKA (reference sequence). The CDR3 is 14 amino acids. The V and J ends lost 3 bases and 4 bases, in that order; junction bases with no gene match: 2. CDR3 amino acids: CSARGTSGSYEQYF. The CDR3 nucleotides read TGCAGTGCTAGGGGGACTAGCGGGAGTTACGAGCAGTACTTC.

This clonotype was counted many times. CDR3 nucleotides: TGCGCCAGAACTCGGGAGACAGCCGTGCCTTACGAGCAGTACTTC. Its protein is CARTRETAVPYEQYF. This chain uses TRBV10-1 with TRBJ2-7; D perhaps matches TRBD2 (6 bases). Germline V gene lookup returns CDR1 WNHNN and CDR2 SYGVQD (reference sequence). V lost 9 bases to trimming and J lost 4 bases, with 22 bases between them. The CDR3 loop spans 15 amino acids.

V and J are TRBV30 and TRBJ2-6; D remains ambiguous. The CDR3 consists of 14 residues. The V gene lost 0 bases and the J gene lost 1 base, with 4 bases spanning the gap. CDR1 and CDR2 (germline): GTSNPN, SVGIG (reference sequence). CDR3 sequence (DNA): TGTGCCTGGAGTGTATCATCTGGGGCCAACGTCCTGACTTTC. Amino acids: CAWSVSSGANVLTF.

This clonotype was counted between two and nine times. V gene TRBV7-9 combines with J gene TRBJ2-3, with D tentatively TRBD1 or TRBD2 (6 bases each). Per the germline V gene, CDR1 is SEHNR and CDR2 is FQNEAQ (reference sequence). The V end lost 1 base, the J end lost 0 bases, and 14 bases lay between the germline ends. The CDR3 loop spans 17 amino acids. CDR3 DNA: TGTGCCAGCAGCTTAGACCTAGGGGGGTCTAGCACAGATACGCAGTATTTT. It encodes CASSLDLGGSSTDTQYF.